This TCR beta chain was profiled in a study of neurological immune-mediated disorders. MiXCR, applied by TCRdb to the 5' RACE reads, yields one record per CDR3 protein. The top ten clones hold approximately 5.6% of a sample with 55,000 to 70,000 distinct CDR3 sequences, approximately 5.1% of them seen once. The CDR3 consists of 15 residues. V lost 0 bases to trimming and J lost 6 bases; unmatched junction nucleotides: 7. From germline, CDR1 is MGHRA and CDR2 YSYEKL. This clonotype was detected ten times or more. The source is a human donor with multiple sclerosis. The donor label of this sample is uncertain. Source material: PBMCs. The chain employs TRBV4-1 and TRBJ2-7; 8 nucleotides align to TRBD2. Here the CDR3 reads CASSQDPTGGGEQYF. Here the CDR3 DNA reads TGCGCCAGCAGCCAAGATCCGACGGGGGGGGGCGAGCAGTACTTC.